This entry describes one TCR beta chain. This specimen belongs to a study of radiotherapy plus CTLA-4 blockade in lung cancer. TCRdb keeps only in-frame clones here, not all; method: immunoSEQ multiplex PCR. This table holds about 85,000 clones, 70% to 90% found once. J gave up 6 bases and V 4 bases, and 10 bases lay outside the gene matches. The CDR3 totals 14 residues. Germline assignment: CDR1 GTSNPN and CDR2 SVGIG (reference sequence). The chain recombines TRBV30 with TRBJ2-7; 9 bases line up with TRBD1. The TCR sequence derives from a human donor with non-small cell lung cancer who had a partial response to radiotherapy plus ipilimumab. Material: peripheral blood, obtained from a patient treated with radiotherapy plus ipilimumab. DNA of the CDR3: TGTGCCTGGATTCCTAGGACAGGGGACGCCGAGCAGTACGTC. Translation gives CAWIPRTGDAEQYV.